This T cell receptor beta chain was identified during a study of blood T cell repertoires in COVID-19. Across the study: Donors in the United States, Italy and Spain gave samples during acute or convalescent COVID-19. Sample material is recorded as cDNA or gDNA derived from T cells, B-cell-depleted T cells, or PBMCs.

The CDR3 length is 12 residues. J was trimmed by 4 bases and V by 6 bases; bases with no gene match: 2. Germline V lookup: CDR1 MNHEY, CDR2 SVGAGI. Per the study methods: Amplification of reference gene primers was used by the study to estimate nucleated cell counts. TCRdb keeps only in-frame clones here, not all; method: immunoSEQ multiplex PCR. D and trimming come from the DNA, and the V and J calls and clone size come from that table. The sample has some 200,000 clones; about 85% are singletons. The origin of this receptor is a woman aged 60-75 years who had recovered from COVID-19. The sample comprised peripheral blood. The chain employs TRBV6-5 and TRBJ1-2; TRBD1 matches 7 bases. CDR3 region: CASSRQGYGYTF. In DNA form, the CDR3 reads TGTGCCAGCAGCCGACAGGGCTATGGCTACACCTTC.